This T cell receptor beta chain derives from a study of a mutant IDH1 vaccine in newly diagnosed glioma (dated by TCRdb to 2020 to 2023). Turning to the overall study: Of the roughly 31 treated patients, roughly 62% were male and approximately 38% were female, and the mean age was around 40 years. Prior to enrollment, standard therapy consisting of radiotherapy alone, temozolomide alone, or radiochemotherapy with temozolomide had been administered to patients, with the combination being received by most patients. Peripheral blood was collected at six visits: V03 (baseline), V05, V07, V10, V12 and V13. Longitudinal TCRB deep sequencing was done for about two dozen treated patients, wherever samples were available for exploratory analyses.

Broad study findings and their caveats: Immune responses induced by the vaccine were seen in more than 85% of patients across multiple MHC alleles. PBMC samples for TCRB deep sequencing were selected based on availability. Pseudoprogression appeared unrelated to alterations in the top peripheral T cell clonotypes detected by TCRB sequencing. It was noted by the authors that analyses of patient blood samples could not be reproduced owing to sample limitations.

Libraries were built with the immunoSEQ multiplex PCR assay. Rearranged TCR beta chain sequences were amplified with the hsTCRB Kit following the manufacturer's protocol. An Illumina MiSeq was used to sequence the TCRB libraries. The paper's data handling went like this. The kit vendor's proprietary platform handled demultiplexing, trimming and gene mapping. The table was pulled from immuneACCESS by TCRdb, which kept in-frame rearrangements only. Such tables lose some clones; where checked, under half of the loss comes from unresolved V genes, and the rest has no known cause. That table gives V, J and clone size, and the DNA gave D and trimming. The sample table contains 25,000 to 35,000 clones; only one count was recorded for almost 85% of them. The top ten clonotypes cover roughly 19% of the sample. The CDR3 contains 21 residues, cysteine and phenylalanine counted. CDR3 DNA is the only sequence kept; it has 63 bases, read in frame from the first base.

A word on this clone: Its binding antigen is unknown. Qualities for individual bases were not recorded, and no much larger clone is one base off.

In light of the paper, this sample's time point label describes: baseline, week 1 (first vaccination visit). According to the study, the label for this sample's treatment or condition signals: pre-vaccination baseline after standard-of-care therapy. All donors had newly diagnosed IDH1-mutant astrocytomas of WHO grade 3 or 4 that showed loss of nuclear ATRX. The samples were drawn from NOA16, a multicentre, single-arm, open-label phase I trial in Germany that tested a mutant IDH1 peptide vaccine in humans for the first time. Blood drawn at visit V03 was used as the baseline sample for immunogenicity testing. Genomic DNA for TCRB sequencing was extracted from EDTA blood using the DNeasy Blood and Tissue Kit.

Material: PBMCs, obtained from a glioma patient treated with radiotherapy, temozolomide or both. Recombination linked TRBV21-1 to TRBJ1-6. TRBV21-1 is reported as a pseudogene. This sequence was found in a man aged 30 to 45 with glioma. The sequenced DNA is TGTGCCAGCAGCAAGCCAACATCGGGGGCGCGGACCAGCTCCTATAATTCACCCCTCCACTTT. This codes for CASSKPTSGARTSSYNSPLHF.